These 17 T cell receptor beta chains came from one sample sequenced in a study of Graves' ophthalmopathy and Graves' hyperthyroidism (dated by TCRdb to 2017 to 2018). The instrument given in TCRdb is Illumina HiSeq 2000. TCR beta CDR3 regions were amplified from RNA transcripts for repertoire sequencing. A first-round RT-PCR used HTBI primers with the Qiagen OneStep RT-PCR kit, followed by a second-round multiplex PCR, size selection and purification. TCRdb reprocessing: public reads trimmed at Q25 with fastp, clones called with MiXCR, in-frame beta chains kept. Entries that share a CDR3 protein sequence are merged under the most common genes and DNA. Here the sample has 24,000 or so distinct CDR3 sequences; 48% occur a single time. Of the sample, 6% to 8% is held by the ten largest clones. Sequencing was done on a sample of peripheral blood. The source is an adult woman with stable Graves' hyperthyroidism.

On this clonotype itself: Relative to the germline gene, one junction end is altered; a read error may explain this. This rearrangement joins TRBV12-3 or TRBV12-4 to TRBJ2-3; a weak D match, TRBD2 (5 bases). This CDR3 spans 16 amino acids. CDR3 loop: CASSLDYRGSTDTRYF. The CDR3, as DNA: TGTGCCAGCAGTCTAGACTACCGGGGAAGCACAGATACGCGGTATTTT.

This clonotype has a count of ten or more. The V gene is TRBV5-1, the J gene TRBJ2-1; weak D call: TRBD1 (6 bases). This CDR3 region has 15 residues. Looked up from germline, CDR1 is SGHRS and CDR2 is YFSETQ. The V end was cut by 0 bases, the J end by 9 bases, with 16 bases between. CDR3 DNA sequence: TGCGCCAGCAGCTTGGGTACAGCAGGGGTAGGTGAGCAGTTCTTC. This sequence encodes CASSLGTAGVGEQFF.

This clonotype was found many times. V is TRBV4-1 and J is TRBJ1-1, with D unresolved. V was clipped by 0 bases and J by 1 base, with 6 bases between them. This CDR3 contains 14 residues. Germline CDR1 is MGHRA and CDR2 is YSYEKL. This CDR3 reads CASSQDSGNTEAFF. The DNA of the CDR3 is TGCGCCAGCAGCCAAGATTCAGGGAACACTGAAGCTTTCTTT.

By share of the sample, this clonotype is medium-sized (0.01 to 0.1%). The chain recombines TRBV24-1 with TRBJ2-3; tentative D call: TRBD1 (6 bases). Looked up from germline, CDR1 is KGHDR and CDR2 is SFDVKD. This CDR3 contains 16 residues. The V and J ends lost 5 bases and 1 base respectively, with 15 bases between them. CDR3 bases: TGTGCCACCAGTGGTCCGACAGGTCCCGGCACAGATACGCAGTATTTT. Its translation: CATSGPTGPGTDTQYF.

Relative to its sample, this clonotype is medium-sized. The gene calls are TRBV12-3 or TRBV12-4 and TRBJ1-4; D is undetermined. V was pared by 8 bases and J by 11 bases, with 12 bases between. The CDR3 consists of 11 residues. Here the CDR3 DNA reads TGTGCCAGCGGATTACAAGGGAAACTGTTTTTT. Its protein product is CASGLQGKLFF.

This clonotype was found many times. The chain links TRBV5-1 to TRBJ1-1; possibly TRBD1 for D (5 bases). Germline V gene lookup returns CDR1 SGHRS and CDR2 YFSETQ. The CDR3 consists of 14 residues. Trimming removed 6 bases from V and 3 bases from J, with 15 bases in between. DNA of the CDR3: TGCGCCAGCACCCGGTCGGTGGGGGACACTGAAGCTTTCTTT. Its translation: CASTRSVGDTEAFF.

This clonotype has only one observation. The gene calls are TRBV7-3 and TRBJ1-2, with 9 nucleotides matching TRBD1. The CDR3 length is 14 residues. With V trimmed by 3 bases and J by 8 bases, 7 bases remained unmatched. CDR1 and CDR2 (germline): SGHTA, FQGTGA. The DNA of the CDR3 is TGTGCCAGCAGCTTCGACAGGGGGACTGAAGGCTACACCTTC. It codes for CASSFDRGTEGYTF.

In this sample, this clonotype turned up many times. The J gene is TRBJ1-1, the V gene TRBV28, with D unresolved. Trimming cost V 4 bases and J 3 bases, with 15 bases left between them. The CDR3 has 15 amino acids. Germline loops: CDR1 MDHEN, CDR2 SYDVKM. CDR3 region: CASSSPAGADTEAFF. In nucleotides, the CDR3 is TGTGCCAGCAGTTCGCCCGCGGGCGCTGACACTGAAGCTTTCTTT. Based on the CDR3 plus reference TRBV28 and TRBJ1-1, the full variable domain is DVKVTQSSRYLVKRTGEKVFLECVQDMDHENMFWYRQDPGLGLRLIYFSYDVKMKEKGDIPEGYSVSREKKERFSLILESASTNQTSMYLCASSSPAGADTEAFFGQGTRLTVV.

In its sample, this clonotype was seen many times. The chain couples TRBV19 to TRBJ2-7, with 11 bases aligning to TRBD2. This CDR3 region has 16 residues. V was clipped by 7 bases and J by 2 bases; unmatched bases: 10. Per germline, CDR1 LNHDA and CDR2 SQIVND (reference sequence). The CDR3 region is CASTPAPTSGTYEQYF. The CDR3 nucleotides read TGTGCCAGTACCCCGGCCCCGACTAGCGGGACCTACGAGCAGTACTTC.

To note about this clonotype: One end of the junction does not line up with germline, which may come from a read error. The V and J genes are TRBV11-2 and TRBJ2-1; TRBD1 agrees at 9 bases. The germline gives CDR1 SGHAT, CDR2 FQNNGV. The length of the CDR3 is 15 residues. CDR3 sequence (DNA): TGTGCCAGCAGCTTAGTACAGGGGGCGCGATGGGAGCGGTTCTTC. Translation gives CASSLVQGARWERFF.

This clonotype has ten or more counts. The J gene is TRBJ1-2, the V gene TRBV27; TRBD1 matches 7 bases. Germline V CDR1 and CDR2: MNHEY, SMNVEV (reference sequence). V lost 3 bases to trimming and J lost 2 bases; unmatched junction nucleotides: 6. CDR3 length equals 15 residues. The CDR3 sequence is CASSFDRQGNYGYTF. The CDR3 DNA is TGTGCCAGCAGTTTCGATCGACAGGGCAACTATGGCTACACCTTC.

The chain couples TRBV9 to TRBJ2-3, with D maybe TRBD2 (5 bases). The germline V and J ends were trimmed by 0 bases and 11 bases, with 19 bases remaining between them. This CDR3 contains 15 residues. Germline V CDR1 and CDR2: SGDLS, YYNGEE. CDR3 coding DNA: TGTGCCAGCAGCGTAGACCTAGCTGATCACAATGAGCAGTATTTT. This codes for CASSVDLADHNEQYF. Drawing the rest from reference TRBV9 and TRBJ2-3, the complete variable domain is DSGVTQTPKHLITATGQRVTLRCSPRSGDLSVYWYQQSLDQGLQFLIQYYNGEERAKGNILERFSAQQFPDLHSELNLSSLELGDSALYFCASSVDLADHNEQYFGPGTRLTVL.

By share, this clonotype ranks as medium-sized. The genes are TRBV15 and TRBJ2-1; D is possibly TRBD1 (6 bases). The germline V gene has CDR1 LNHNV and CDR2 YYDKDF (reference sequence). The V end lost 3 bases, the J end lost 2 bases, and 14 bases lay between the germline ends. This CDR3 comprises 16 residues. The CDR3 coding sequence is TGTGCCACCAGCAGTAGGGACATAAGCACCTACAATGAGCAGTTCTTC. This gives the protein CATSSRDISTYNEQFF.

This clonotype ranks as medium-sized. This chain uses TRBV7-2 with TRBJ2-3; D is uncertain. Germline values: CDR1 SGHTA, CDR2 FQGNSA. V lost 5 bases and J 4 bases, leaving 13 bases between the germline ends. This CDR3 has 14 residues. CDR3 loop: CASSLSTSADTQYF. The CDR3, as DNA: TGTGCCAGCAGCCTGAGCACGTCTGCAGATACGCAGTATTTT.

To note about this clonotype: At one end, the junction sequence differs from germline, possibly due to a read error. The gene calls are TRBV20-1 and TRBJ2-3, with a possible D match to TRBD2 (5 bases). This CDR3 contains 15 residues. CDR1 is DFQATT and CDR2 is SNEGSKA in the germline V gene (reference sequence). As DNA, the CDR3 is TGCAGTGCTTCCTCCGTGGCGGGCCGCGCAGATACGCAGTGTTTT. Its translation is CSASSVAGRADTQCF.

The V call is TRBV18, the J call TRBJ2-7; D is possibly TRBD2 (6 bases). The CDR3 extends over 14 amino acids. Trimming removed 3 bases from V and 2 bases from J, with 11 bases in between. Germline loops: CDR1 KGHSH, CDR2 LQKENI. The CDR3 sequence is CASSPTGSAYEQYF. The CDR3 DNA reads TGTGCCAGCTCACCGACCGGGAGCGCCTACGAGCAGTACTTC.

The V and J genes are TRBV5-1 and TRBJ2-1; 9 bases are shared with TRBD2. In germline, CDR1 is SGHRS, CDR2 YFSETQ. This CDR3 is built from 11 residues. Trimming cost V 8 bases and J 7 bases; bases outside gene matches: 1. The CDR3 DNA reads TGCGCCAGTAGCGGGAGTAATGAGCAGTTCTTC. It translates to CASSGSNEQFF.